Below, 15 T cell receptor beta chains from the same sample are listed, as sequenced in a study of cytomegalovirus exposure and HLA in healthy donors. Use of 60 Vbeta and 13 Jbeta primers characterized the PCR. Clones were read by immunoSEQ multiplex PCR, and TCRdb kept only the in-frame ones, dropping some. This table holds 90,000 or so clones, about four fifths found once. The sequencing input was PBMCs. The receptors stem from a young man in good health and CMV-seropositive.

This chain joins TRBV27 and TRBJ2-2, with a possible D match to TRBD1 (5 bases). The CDR3 spans 14 residues. Germline lookup yields CDR1 MNHEY and CDR2 SMNVEV (reference sequence). Here the CDR3 reads CAQTACSYTGELFF. CDR3 DNA sequence: TGTGCTCAGACAGCTTGCTCGTACACCGGGGAGCTGTTTTTT.

This clone was seen once. The chain joins TRBV7-2 to TRBJ2-5, with 10 bases identical to TRBD1. The CDR3 runs 15 residues. V lost 6 bases, J lost 5 bases, and 9 bases stayed unmatched. Germline V lookup: CDR1 SGHTA, CDR2 FQGNSA. CDR3 sequence: CASRERTGGYETQYF. Written as DNA, the CDR3 is TGTGCCAGCAGGGAAAGGACAGGGGGATACGAGACCCAGTACTTC.

V and J are TRBV28 and TRBJ2-3; perhaps TRBD2 as D (5 bases). Looked up from germline, CDR1 is MDHEN and CDR2 is SYDVKM. The CDR3 covers 16 residues. V dropped 5 bases and J dropped 0 bases, with 15 bases sitting between them. The CDR3 spells CASSPRADFSTDTQYF. The CDR3 coding sequence is TGTGCCAGCAGTCCGAGGGCAGACTTTAGCACAGATACGCAGTATTTT.

The chain links TRBV4-3 to TRBJ1-1, with TRBD1 matching 7 bases. CDR3 length: 16 residues. CDR1 is LGHNA, CDR2 YSLEER, per germline. Germline trimming cut 0 bases from V and 4 bases from J; bases unmatched to any gene: 8. The CDR3 nucleotides read TGCGCCAGCAGCCAAGATGGGGACAGTTGGCGCACTGAAGCTTTCTTT. Residues: CASSQDGDSWRTEAFF.

The chain links TRBV19 to TRBJ2-1; 10 bases agree with TRBD1. This CDR3 comprises 14 residues. Germline assignment: CDR1 LNHDA and CDR2 SQIVND (reference sequence). The V and J ends lost 7 bases and 2 bases, in that order; junction bases with no gene match: 2. In nucleotides, the CDR3 is TGTGCCAGTACCGGGACAGGGGCCTACAATGAGCAGTTCTTC. Its translation is CASTGTGAYNEQFF. Based on the CDR3 plus reference TRBV19 and TRBJ2-1, the full variable domain is DGGITQSPKYLFRKEGQNVTLSCEQNLNHDAMYWYRQDPGQGLRLIYYSQIVNDFQKGDIAEGYSVSREKKESFPLTVTSAQKNPTAFYLCASTGTGAYNEQFFGPGTRLTVL.

V usage is TRBV7-8 and J usage is TRBJ1-5; D may be TRBD1 (5 bases). The CDR3 contains 13 residues. V lost 1 base, J lost 7 bases, and 8 bases lay in between. Germline V gene data show CDR1 as SGHVS and CDR2 as FQNEAQ. The CDR3 sequence: CASSLEGWQPQHF. The CDR3 region has the DNA TGTGCCAGCAGCTTAGAGGGGTGGCAGCCCCAGCATTTT.

The chain couples TRBV12-5 to TRBJ2-1, with D possibly being TRBD1 (5 bases). The CDR3 spans 14 residues. Germline V CDR1 and CDR2: LGHNT, FRNRAP. V was clipped by 7 bases and J by 4 bases, with 14 bases between them. The CDR3 is CASAIRAGYNEQFF. The CDR3 coding sequence is TGTGCTAGTGCCATAAGGGCAGGGTACAATGAGCAGTTCTTC. Combining the CDR3 with reference TRBV12-5 and TRBJ2-1 gives the whole variable domain DARVTQTPRHKVTEMGQEVTMRCQPILGHNTVFWYRQTMMQGLELLAYFRNRAPLDDSGMPKDRFSAEMPDATLATLKIQPSEPRDSAVYFCASAIRAGYNEQFFGPGTRLTVL.

This clone was seen more than once but under ten times. The J gene is TRBJ2-5, the V gene TRBV28; no clear D gene. Trimming took 7 bases from V and 7 from J, leaving 10 bases between them. Germline V gene lookup returns CDR1 MDHEN and CDR2 SYDVKM. This CDR3 comprises 11 residues. CDR3 residues: CASKTGWTQYF. The DNA of the CDR3 is TGTGCCAGCAAGACTGGGTGGACCCAGTACTTC.

This chain joins TRBV27 and TRBJ1-5; TRBD1 aligns across 9 bases. Losses at the gene ends were 6 bases for V and 3 bases for J; bases not matched to a gene: 15. CDR3 length: 18 residues. Germline-derived CDR1 and CDR2 are MNHEY and SMNVEV (reference sequence). Here the CDR3 reads CASRGGTGRSWYNQPQHF. CDR3 in DNA: TGTGCCAGCAGAGGCGGGACAGGGCGTTCCTGGTACAATCAGCCCCAGCATTTT.

The V gene is TRBV27, the J gene TRBJ2-5, with a weak D call TRBD1 (6 bases). Trimming cost V 3 bases and J 5 bases, with 19 bases left between them. This CDR3 is 16 amino acids long. CDR1 MNHEY and CDR2 SMNVEV come from the germline V gene (reference sequence). The CDR3 coding sequence is TGTGCCAGCAGTTTTAACGGCAGGGGCGCGTCGGAGACCCAGTACTTC. Encoded protein: CASSFNGRGASETQYF.

The rearrangement uses TRBV27 and TRBJ2-1; D is unclear. Germline loops: CDR1 MNHEY, CDR2 SMNVEV (reference sequence). V was clipped by 6 bases and J by 10 bases, with 13 bases between them. This CDR3 spans 12 amino acids. The CDR3 DNA follows: TGTGCCAGCAGCCCCCCCCAGAGGGAGCAGTTCTTC. Its protein is CASSPPQREQFF.

This clone came up once. This rearrangement joins TRBV7-7 to TRBJ2-2; D is possibly TRBD2 (5 bases). Trimming pared 4 bases from V and 3 bases from J, leaving 24 bases between. Germline CDR1 reads SSHAT; CDR2 reads FNYEAQ (reference sequence). The CDR3 runs 19 residues. CDR3: CASSSGFQRSKGDTGELFF. The CDR3 DNA reads TGTGCCAGCAGCTCCGGATTCCAGCGGTCTAAAGGTGACACCGGGGAGCTGTTTTTT. Supplemented by reference TRBV7-7 and TRBJ2-2, the full variable domain reads GAGVSQSPRYKVTKRGQDVTLRCDPISSHATLYWYQQALGQGPEFLTYFNYEAQPDKSGLPSDRFSAERPEGSISTLTIQRTEQRDSAMYRCASSSGFQRSKGDTGELFFGEGSRLTVL.

V usage is TRBV14 and J usage is TRBJ1-1, with 10 nucleotides matching TRBD1. The CDR3 has 16 residues. Looked up from germline, CDR1 is SGHDN and CDR2 is FVKESK. V trimming: 4 bases; J trimming: 5 bases; junction bases outside the gene matches: 10. The CDR3 sequence: CASSPMGTGVWTEAFF. The CDR3 coding sequence is TGTGCCAGCAGCCCGATGGGGACAGGGGTTTGGACTGAAGCTTTCTTT.

The chain uses TRBV19 and TRBJ2-1, with 10 nucleotides matching TRBD2. The CDR3 is made up of 16 amino acids. Germline CDR1 and CDR2: LNHDA and SQIVND (reference sequence). J gave up 1 base and V 5 bases, and 5 bases lay outside the gene matches. The chain's CDR3 is CASSVGLAPSYNEQFF. CDR3 DNA: TGTGCCAGTAGTGTGGGACTAGCGCCTTCCTACAATGAGCAGTTCTTC.

The chain uses TRBV9 and TRBJ1-1, with D possibly being TRBD1 (6 bases). The CDR3 runs 13 residues. CDR1 is SGDLS, CDR2 YYNGEE, per germline. Trimming shortened V by 2 bases and J by 1 base, and 6 bases separated the two germline ends. In DNA, the CDR3 is TGTGCCAGCAGCGTGGACAGGAACACTGAAGCTTTCTTT. Encoded protein: CASSVDRNTEAFF. Combining the CDR3 with reference TRBV9 and TRBJ1-1 gives the whole variable domain DSGVTQTPKHLITATGQRVTLRCSPRSGDLSVYWYQQSLDQGLQFLIQYYNGEERAKGNILERFSAQQFPDLHSELNLSSLELGDSALYFCASSVDRNTEAFFGQGTRLTVV.